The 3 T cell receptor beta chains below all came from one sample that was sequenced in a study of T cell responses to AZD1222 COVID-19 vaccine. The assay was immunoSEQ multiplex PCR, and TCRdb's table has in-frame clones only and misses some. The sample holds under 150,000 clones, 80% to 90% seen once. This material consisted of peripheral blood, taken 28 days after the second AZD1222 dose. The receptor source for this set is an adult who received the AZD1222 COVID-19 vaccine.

CDR3 sequence reads: CASSGDRDDYGYTF. The CDR3 coding sequence is TGTGCCAGCAGTGGGGACAGGGATGACTATGGCTACACCTTC. The chain recombines TRBV2 with TRBJ1-2; 9 positions match TRBD1. Germline CDR1 reads SNHLY; CDR2 reads FYNNEI. This CDR3 has 14 residues. After removal of 4 bases from V and 3 bases from J, the junction contained 3 bases not matched to a gene. Filled out from reference TRBV2 and TRBJ1-2, the complete variable domain reads EPEVTQTPSHQVTQMGQEVILRCVPISNHLYFYWYRQILGQKVEFLVSFYNNEISEKSEIFDDQFSVERPDGSNFTLKIRSTKLEDSAMYFCASSGDRDDYGYTFGSGTRLTVV.

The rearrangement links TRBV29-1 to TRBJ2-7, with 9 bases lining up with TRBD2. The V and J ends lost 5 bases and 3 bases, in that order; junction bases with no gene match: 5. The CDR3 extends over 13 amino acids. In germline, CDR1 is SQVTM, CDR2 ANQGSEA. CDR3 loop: CSVLAGVGYEQYF. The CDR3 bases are TGCAGCGTTTTAGCGGGAGTGGGCTACGAGCAGTACTTC.

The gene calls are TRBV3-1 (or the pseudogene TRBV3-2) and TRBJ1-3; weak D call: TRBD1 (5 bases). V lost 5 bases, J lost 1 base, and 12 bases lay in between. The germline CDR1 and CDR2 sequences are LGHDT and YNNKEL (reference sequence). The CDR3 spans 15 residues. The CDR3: CASSSWGNSGNTIYF. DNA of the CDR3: TGTGCCAGCAGCTCCTGGGGGAATTCTGGAAACACCATATATTTT.